This TCR beta chain originates from a study of blood T cell repertoires in COVID-19. Looking at the study overall: Material from acute and convalescent COVID-19 was sourced from the United States, Italy and Spain. From T cells, B-cell-depleted T cells, or PBMCs came the material, which was cDNA or gDNA.

CDR1 is MGHRA and CDR2 is YSYEKL in the germline V gene. Trimming pared 0 bases from V and 5 bases from J, leaving 15 bases between. This CDR3 has 16 amino acids. This clone has just one count. In the authors' methods: Amplification with reference gene primers provided the estimates of nucleated cell counts. Using immunoSEQ multiplex PCR, the repertoire was profiled, and TCRdb retains in-frame clones only, with some absent. V and J calls plus clone size are reproduced from that table; the DNA served to infer D and trimming. This table holds about 110,000 clones, about 84% found once. Material for sequencing was peripheral blood. J is TRBJ2-3 and V is TRBV4-1; D possibly corresponds to TRBD2 (6 bases). This sequence was found in a man aged 45 to 65 with acute or convalescent COVID-19. CDR3 DNA sequence: TGCGCCAGCAGCCAAGACCCGGGAGTTCGAGGAGATACGCAGTATTTT. Translating it yields CASSQDPGVRGDTQYF.